A single sample is the source of the 16 T cell receptor beta chains below, sequenced in a study of shared clonotypes between healthy human individuals. Assay: immunoSEQ multiplex PCR; the TCRdb copy retains only in-frame clones and omits some. Of 2 million to 2.5 million clones listed, more than 85% are singletons. CD8 cells regarded as naive lacked CD45RO, were positively chosen for CCR7, and omitted terminally differentiated effector memory CD45RA+ cells. The sequencing input was naive CD8+ T cells from PBMCs. The receptors stem from a man in his late teens or twenties in good health. Some clones in this sample may be carry-over from other donors' samples.

The chain joins TRBV4-1 to TRBJ2-3; D is ambiguous. The CDR3 consists of 15 residues. The V gene lost 4 bases and the J gene lost 0 bases, with 11 bases spanning the gap. Germline V gene lookup returns CDR1 MGHRA and CDR2 YSYEKL. CDR3 loop: CASSLFIGSTDTQYF. The CDR3 nucleotides read TGCGCCAGCAGCCTTTTCATTGGTAGCACAGATACGCAGTATTTT.

The CDR3: CASSIDLDFSYNEQFF. The CDR3, as DNA: TGTGCCAGTAGTATAGATCTGGACTTCTCCTACAATGAGCAGTTCTTC. This sequence joins TRBV19 and TRBJ2-1, with D tentatively TRBD2 (5 bases). Germline V gives CDR1 LNHDA, CDR2 SQIVND (reference sequence). V was shortened by 0 bases and J by 0 bases, with 9 bases between the two germline ends. The CDR3 is 16 residues long.

Only one count was recorded for this clone. The CDR3 spells CASSLRQDTDTQYF. DNA for the CDR3: TGTGCCAGCAGTTTGAGACAAGACACAGATACGCAGTATTTT. The gene calls are TRBV28 and TRBJ2-3; D gene uncertain. V was cut by 3 bases and J by 2 bases, with 9 bases left in between. The germline gives CDR1 MDHEN, CDR2 SYDVKM. This CDR3 spans 14 amino acids.

The chain recombines TRBV19 with TRBJ2-1; D may be TRBD1 (5 bases). Trimming cost V 4 bases and J 3 bases, with 7 bases left between them. Germline assignment: CDR1 LNHDA and CDR2 SQIVND (reference sequence). The CDR3 runs 13 residues. The CDR3 DNA reads TGTGCCAGTAGTACAACAGGCTACAATGAGCAGTTCTTC. Protein product: CASSTTGYNEQFF.

The chain is built from TRBV6-5 and TRBJ1-5; TRBD1 might be the D (5 bases). The V gene's germline CDR1 is MNHEY and CDR2 SVGAGI. This CDR3 spans 14 amino acids. Trimming removed 2 bases from V and 5 bases from J, with 10 bases in between. DNA for the CDR3: TGTGCCAGCAGTTACCGGCAGGGACATCAGCCCCAGCATTTT. Its translation: CASSYRQGHQPQHF.

V gene TRBV6-1 combines with J gene TRBJ2-1; no reliable D call. CDR1 and CDR2 (germline): MNHNS, SASEGT. CDR3 length: 16 residues. V lost 1 base, J lost 8 bases, and 18 bases lay in between. CDR3 sequence reads: CASSEGVRMGFDEQFF. DNA for the CDR3: TGTGCCAGCAGTGAAGGTGTCAGGATGGGGTTCGATGAGCAGTTCTTC.

The J gene is TRBJ2-1, the V gene TRBV10-3, with D possibly matching TRBD2 (6 bases). Trimming cost V 3 bases and J 5 bases, with 11 bases left between them. The CDR3 runs to 14 residues. Germline V CDR1 and CDR2: ENHRY, SYGVKD. The CDR3 DNA reads as TGTGCCATCAGTGACCCCGGAGGGGACAATGAGCAGTTCTTC. Its protein is CAISDPGGDNEQFF.

With respect to this clone: Because it lacks the conserved phenylalanine or tryptophan at the end, this CDR3 is likely a read error. The DNA is left out, because the CDR3 cannot be placed on it with certainty; the CDR3 is given as TCRdb lists it. CDR3 amino acids: CASSPQDRG. This chain joins TRBV5-4 and TRBJ1-4; TRBD1, the table's D call, was not compared with the DNA. CDR1 and CDR2 from the germline V gene are SGHNT and YYREEE (reference sequence). Termini included, the CDR3 measures 9 amino acids.

The rearrangement uses TRBV15 and TRBJ1-2; D remains unclear. CDR1 is LNHNV and CDR2 is YYDKDF in the germline V gene (reference sequence). Trimming shortened V by 0 bases and J by 4 bases, and 12 bases separated the two germline ends. There are 15 residues in the CDR3. This CDR3 is CATSRDFRDLYGYTF. The CDR3 bases are TGTGCCACCAGCAGAGATTTTAGGGATCTCTATGGCTACACCTTC.

Only one count was recorded for this clone. This chain uses TRBV7-2 with TRBJ2-7; no clear D gene. The CDR3 runs 13 residues. CDR1 is SGHTA, CDR2 FQGNSA, per germline. V dropped 1 base and J dropped 4 bases, with 8 bases sitting between them. The DNA of the CDR3 is TGTGCCAGCAGCTTAGGGGTGATTTACGAGCAGTACTTC. Amino acids: CASSLGVIYEQYF.

This clone has a handful of counts. The V call is TRBV18, the J call TRBJ1-5, with D hard to call. Germline V gene sequence: CDR1 KGHSH, CDR2 LQKENI. Trimming cost V 5 bases and J 6 bases, with 11 bases left between them. The CDR3 contains 13 residues. In DNA, the CDR3 is TGTGCCAGCTCATCGGCAATAACTCAGCCCCAGCATTTT. Protein sequence: CASSSAITQPQHF. The full variable domain, in which reference TRBV18 and TRBJ1-5 provide the parts outside the CDR3, is NAGVMQNPRHLVRRRGQEARLRCSPMKGHSHVYWYRQLPEEGLKFMVYLQKENIIDESGMPKERFSAEFPKEGPSILRIQQVVRGDSAAYFCASSSAITQPQHFGDGTRLSIL.

This clone was counted a few times. The chain links TRBV7-9 to TRBJ1-2; D uncertain. V was cut by 5 bases and J by 2 bases, with 9 bases left in between. Germline CDR1 and CDR2: SEHNR and FQNEAQ (reference sequence). This CDR3 region has 13 residues. For the CDR3, the DNA is TGTGCCAGCAGCAGCGCAGCGAACTATGGCTACACCTTC. Translating it yields CASSSAANYGYTF. The whole variable domain, filled in from reference TRBV7-9 and TRBJ1-2, reads DTGVSQNPRHKITKRGQNVTFRCDPISEHNRLYWYRQTLGQGPEFLTYFQNEAQLEKSRLLSDRFSAERPKGSFSTLEIQRTEQGDSAMYLCASSSAANYGYTFGSGTRLTVV.

This clone was seen just once. Other nucleotide sequences in the sample specify the same CDR3. The J gene is TRBJ2-2, the V gene TRBV6-5; a possible D gene is TRBD1 (7 bases). The CDR3 is 13 residues long. Germline lookup yields CDR1 MNHEY and CDR2 SVGAGI. V lost 4 bases and J lost 5, with 8 bases in between. In DNA form, the CDR3 reads TGTGCCAGCAGTTCAGGGGGGACCGGGGAGCTGTTTTTT. It is translated as CASSSGGTGELFF.

The chain is built from TRBV29-1 and TRBJ2-1; D could derive from TRBD1 or TRBD2 (5 bases each). V gave up 5 bases and J gave up 0 bases, with 14 bases separating them. This CDR3 comprises 15 residues. Germline V gives CDR1 SQVTM, CDR2 ANQGSEA. CDR3 sequence (DNA): TGCAGCGTTCCCGGGACGGGGAGCTCCTACAATGAGCAGTTCTTC. Amino acids: CSVPGTGSSYNEQFF.

The V call is TRBV11-2, the J call TRBJ2-2; 9 bases match TRBD1. Germline V gene data show CDR1 as SGHAT and CDR2 as FQNNGV. The ends lost 5 bases at V and 3 bases at J; junction bases unmatched: 13. This CDR3 has 18 amino acids. CDR3 region: CASSPHGQGILYTGELFF. The CDR3 DNA is TGTGCCAGCAGCCCACATGGACAGGGGATTTTATACACCGGGGAGCTGTTTTTT. Full variable domain (remainder filled in from reference TRBV11-2 and TRBJ2-2): EAGVAQSPRYKIIEKRQSVAFWCNPISGHATLYWYQQILGQGPKLLIQFQNNGVVDDSQLPKDRFSAERLKGVDSTLKIQPAKLEDSAVYLCASSPHGQGILYTGELFFGEGSRLTVL.

The rearrangement uses TRBV7-6 and TRBJ2-1; D is perhaps TRBD2 (5 bases). V gave up 5 bases and J gave up 0 bases, with 14 bases separating them. Germline V gives CDR1 SGHVS, CDR2 FNYEAQ. The CDR3 spans 16 residues. CDR3 DNA: TGTGCCAGCAGCCCTAGTAAGCGGAGCTCCTACAATGAGCAGTTCTTC. Protein: CASSPSKRSSYNEQFF. Based on the CDR3 plus reference TRBV7-6 and TRBJ2-1, the full variable domain is GAGVSQSPRYKVTKRGQDVALRCDPISGHVSLYWYRQALGQGPEFLTYFNYEAQQDKSGLPNDRFSAERPEGSISTLTIQRTEQRDSAMYRCASSPSKRSSYNEQFFGPGTRLTVL.